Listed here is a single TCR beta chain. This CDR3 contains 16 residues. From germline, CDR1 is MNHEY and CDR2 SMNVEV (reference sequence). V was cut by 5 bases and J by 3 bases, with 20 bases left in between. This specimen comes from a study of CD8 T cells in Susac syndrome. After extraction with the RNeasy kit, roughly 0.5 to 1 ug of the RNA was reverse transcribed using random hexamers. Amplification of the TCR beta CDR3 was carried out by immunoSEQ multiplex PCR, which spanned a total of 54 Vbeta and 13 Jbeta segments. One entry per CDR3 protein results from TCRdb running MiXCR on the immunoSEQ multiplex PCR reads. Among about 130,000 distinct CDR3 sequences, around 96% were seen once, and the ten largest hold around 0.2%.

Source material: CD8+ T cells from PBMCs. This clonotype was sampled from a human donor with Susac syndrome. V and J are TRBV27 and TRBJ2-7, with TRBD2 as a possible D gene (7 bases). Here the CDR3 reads CASSPSAGEGGYEQYF. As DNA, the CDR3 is TGTGCCAGCAGTCCCTCGGCGGGAGAGGGGGGCTACGAGCAGTACTTC.